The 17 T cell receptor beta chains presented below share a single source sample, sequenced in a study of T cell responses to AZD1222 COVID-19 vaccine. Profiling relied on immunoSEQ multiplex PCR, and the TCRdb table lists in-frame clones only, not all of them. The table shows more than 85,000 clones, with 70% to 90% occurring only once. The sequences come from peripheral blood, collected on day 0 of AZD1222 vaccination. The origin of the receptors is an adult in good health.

Here the CDR3 reads CASSPGGDTQYF. The CDR3 nucleotides are TGTGCCAGCAGCCCAGGGGGGGATACGCAGTATTTT. The chain links TRBV7-3 to TRBJ2-3; a weak D match, TRBD1 (7 bases). CDR1 is SGHTA, CDR2 FQGTGA, per germline. V was clipped by 5 bases and J by 6 bases, with 9 bases between them. The CDR3 is made up of 12 amino acids.

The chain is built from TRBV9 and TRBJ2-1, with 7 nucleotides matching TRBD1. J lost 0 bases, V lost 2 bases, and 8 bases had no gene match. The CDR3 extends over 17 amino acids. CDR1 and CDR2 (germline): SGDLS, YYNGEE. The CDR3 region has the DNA TGTGCCAGCAGCGTCGCCCGAGGGACAGACTCCTACAATGAGCAGTTCTTC. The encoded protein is CASSVARGTDSYNEQFF.

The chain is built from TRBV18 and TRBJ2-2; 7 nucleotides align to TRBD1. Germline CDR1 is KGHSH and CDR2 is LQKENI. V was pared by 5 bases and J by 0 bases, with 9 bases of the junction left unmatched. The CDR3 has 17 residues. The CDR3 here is CASSAFLGQSNTGELFF. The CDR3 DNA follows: TGTGCCAGCTCAGCCTTTTTGGGACAGTCGAACACCGGGGAGCTGTTTTTT.

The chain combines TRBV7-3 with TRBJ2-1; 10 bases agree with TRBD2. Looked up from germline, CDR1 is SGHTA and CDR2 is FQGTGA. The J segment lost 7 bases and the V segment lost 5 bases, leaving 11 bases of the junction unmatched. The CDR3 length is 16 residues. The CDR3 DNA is TGTGCCAGCAGCCCGACCCCTAGCGGGAGTCGTAATGAGCAGTTCTTC. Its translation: CASSPTPSGSRNEQFF.

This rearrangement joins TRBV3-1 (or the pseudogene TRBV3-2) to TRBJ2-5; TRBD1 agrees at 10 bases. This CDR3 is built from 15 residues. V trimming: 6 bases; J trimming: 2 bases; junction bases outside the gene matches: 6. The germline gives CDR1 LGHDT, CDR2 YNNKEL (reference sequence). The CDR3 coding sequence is TGTGCCAGCAGACACGGACAGGGGGGGCAAGAGACCCAGTACTTC. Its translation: CASRHGQGGQETQYF.

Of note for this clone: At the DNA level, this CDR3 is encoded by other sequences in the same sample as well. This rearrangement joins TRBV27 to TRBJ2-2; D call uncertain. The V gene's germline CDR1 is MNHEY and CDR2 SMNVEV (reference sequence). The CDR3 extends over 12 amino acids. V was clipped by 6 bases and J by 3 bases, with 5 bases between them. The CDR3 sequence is CASRGDTGELFF. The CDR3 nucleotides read TGTGCCAGCAGAGGAGACACCGGGGAGCTGTTTTTT.

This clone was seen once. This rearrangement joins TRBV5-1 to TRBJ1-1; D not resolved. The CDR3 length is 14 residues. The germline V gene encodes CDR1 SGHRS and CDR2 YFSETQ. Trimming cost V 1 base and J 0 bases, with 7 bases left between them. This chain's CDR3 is CASSLSAMNTEAFF. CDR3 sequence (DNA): TGCGCCAGCAGCTTGTCAGCCATGAACACTGAAGCTTTCTTT.

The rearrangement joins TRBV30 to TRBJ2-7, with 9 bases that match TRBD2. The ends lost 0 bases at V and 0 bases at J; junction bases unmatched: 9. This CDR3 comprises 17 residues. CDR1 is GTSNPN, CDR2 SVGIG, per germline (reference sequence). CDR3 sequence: CAWSVLALAGTSYEQYF. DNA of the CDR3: TGTGCCTGGAGTGTACTGGCCCTAGCGGGGACCTCCTACGAGCAGTACTTC.

The CDR3 coding sequence is TGTGCCAGCAGTCCAGGACAGGCCCCCAATGAGCAGTTCTTC. Translation gives CASSPGQAPNEQFF. The chain links TRBV27 to TRBJ2-1; 7 nucleotides agree with TRBD1. V lost 5 bases to trimming and J lost 6 bases; unmatched junction nucleotides: 7. Germline loops: CDR1 MNHEY, CDR2 SMNVEV (reference sequence). This CDR3 contains 14 residues.

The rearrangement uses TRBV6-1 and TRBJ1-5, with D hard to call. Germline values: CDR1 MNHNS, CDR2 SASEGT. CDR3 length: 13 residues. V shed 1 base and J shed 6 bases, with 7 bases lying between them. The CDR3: CASSEEWGQPQHF. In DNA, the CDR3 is TGTGCCAGCAGTGAAGAATGGGGTCAGCCCCAGCATTTT.

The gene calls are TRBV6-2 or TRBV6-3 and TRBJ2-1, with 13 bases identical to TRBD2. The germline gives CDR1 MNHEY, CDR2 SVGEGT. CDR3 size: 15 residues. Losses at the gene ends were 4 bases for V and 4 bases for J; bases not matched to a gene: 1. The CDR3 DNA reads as TGTGCCAGCAGTTTGACTAGCGGGGGGTACAATGAGCAGTTCTTC. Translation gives CASSLTSGGYNEQFF.

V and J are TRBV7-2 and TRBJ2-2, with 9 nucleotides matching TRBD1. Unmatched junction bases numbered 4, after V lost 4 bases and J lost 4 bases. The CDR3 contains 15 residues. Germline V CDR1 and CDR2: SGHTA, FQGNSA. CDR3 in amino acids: CASSSGQGSTGELFF. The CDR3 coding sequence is TGTGCCAGCAGCTCGGGACAGGGTAGCACCGGGGAGCTGTTTTTT.

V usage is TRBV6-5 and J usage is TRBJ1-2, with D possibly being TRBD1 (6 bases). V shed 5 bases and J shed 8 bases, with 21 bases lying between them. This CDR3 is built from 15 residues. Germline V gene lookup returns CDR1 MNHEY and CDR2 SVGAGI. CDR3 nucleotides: TGTGCCAGCAGTCCCGGAGGGATGGGGGCCGGGGGCTACACCTTC. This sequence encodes CASSPGGMGAGGYTF.

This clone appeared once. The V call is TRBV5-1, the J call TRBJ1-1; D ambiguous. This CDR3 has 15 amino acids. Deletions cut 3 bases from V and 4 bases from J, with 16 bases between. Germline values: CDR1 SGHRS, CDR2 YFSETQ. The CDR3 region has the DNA TGCGCCAGCAGCTCAGACGGAATTGGAGGCACTGAAGCTTTCTTT. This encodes CASSSDGIGGTEAFF.

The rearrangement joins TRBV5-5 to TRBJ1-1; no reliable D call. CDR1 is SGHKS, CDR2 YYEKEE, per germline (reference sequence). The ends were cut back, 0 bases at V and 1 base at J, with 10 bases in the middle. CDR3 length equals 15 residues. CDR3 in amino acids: CASSLVVGRNTEAFF. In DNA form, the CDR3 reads TGTGCCAGCAGCTTGGTGGTAGGCCGGAACACTGAAGCTTTCTTT.

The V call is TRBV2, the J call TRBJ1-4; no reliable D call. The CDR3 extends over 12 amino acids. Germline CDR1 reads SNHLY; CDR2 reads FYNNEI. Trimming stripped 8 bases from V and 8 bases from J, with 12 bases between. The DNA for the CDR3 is TGTGCCAGCGGGGTACACGGGGAAAAACTGTTTTTT. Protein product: CASGVHGEKLFF.

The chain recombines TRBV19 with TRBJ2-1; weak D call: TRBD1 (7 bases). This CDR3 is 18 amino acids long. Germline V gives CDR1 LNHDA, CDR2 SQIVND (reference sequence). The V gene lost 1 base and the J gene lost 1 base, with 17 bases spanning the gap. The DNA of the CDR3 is TGTGCCAGTAGTATAGGGAGGGGGACAGCAGGGTCCTACAATGAGCAGTTCTTC. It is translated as CASSIGRGTAGSYNEQFF.